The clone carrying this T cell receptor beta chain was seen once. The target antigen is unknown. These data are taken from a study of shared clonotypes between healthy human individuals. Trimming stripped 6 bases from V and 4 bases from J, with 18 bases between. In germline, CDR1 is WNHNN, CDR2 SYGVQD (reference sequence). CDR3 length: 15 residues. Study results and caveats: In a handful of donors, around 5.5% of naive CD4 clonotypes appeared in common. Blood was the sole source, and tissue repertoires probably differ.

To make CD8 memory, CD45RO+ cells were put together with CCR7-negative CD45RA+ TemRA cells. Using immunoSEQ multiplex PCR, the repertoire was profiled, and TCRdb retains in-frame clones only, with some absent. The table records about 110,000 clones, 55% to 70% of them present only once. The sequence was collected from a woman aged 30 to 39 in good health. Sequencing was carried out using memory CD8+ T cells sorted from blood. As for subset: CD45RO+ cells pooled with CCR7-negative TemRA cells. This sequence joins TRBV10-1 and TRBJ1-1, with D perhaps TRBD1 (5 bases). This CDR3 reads CASREGTGPFTEAFF. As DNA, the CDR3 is TGCGCCAGCAGAGAGGGGACGGGCCCGTTCACTGAAGCTTTCTTT.